This T cell receptor (beta chain) derives from a study of PD-1 blockade in classical Hodgkin lymphoma. Every single patient, without exception, relapsed after autologous stem cell transplantation, and brentuximab vedotin exposure varied. With regard to this clone: Its antigen is unknown. An end of the junction differs from the germline gene, which may be a read error. The identical CDR3 is also encoded by other nucleotide sequences in the sample.

General observations from the study: Any patient who commenced nivolumab under 1 year after ASCT was excluded. Newly diagnosed patients reportedly trailed healthy donors in baseline TCR diversity. Baseline diversity resembling that of newly diagnosed patients was seen in complete responders.

Clones were sequenced by immunoSEQ multiplex PCR, and TCRdb holds only the in-frame ones, with some missing. This table has some 43,000 clones, 70% to 90% appearing once. CDR3 length: 16 residues. Germline CDR1 and CDR2: SGHVS and FQNEAQ. The specimen comprised peripheral blood mononuclear cells (PBMCs), sampled before the second cycle of nivolumab. The V call is TRBV7-8, the J call TRBJ2-2; a possible D gene is TRBD1 (6 bases). The sequence was collected from a human donor with classical Hodgkin lymphoma. CDR3 amino acids: CASTLLNPDSVGELFF. As DNA, the CDR3 is TGTGCCAGCACCCTTCTAAACCCGGACAGCGTCGGGGAGTTGTTTTTT.